The rows below give T cell receptor beta chains drawn from one sample of a study of shared clonotypes between healthy human individuals. The data were produced by immunoSEQ multiplex PCR, yet TCRdb's version contains in-frame clones alone and is incomplete. The repertoire holds millions of clones, with roughly 91% as singletons. Input material: naive CD8+ T cells from PBMCs. These receptors all stem from a man younger than 30 in good health. Some clones in this sample may be carry-over from other donors' samples. Each CDR3 is given with its conserved first and last residue. Each record gives: D gene, CDR3 length, V gene, J gene, clone size, CDR3 protein, CDR3 DNA. A D gene is named only where the DNA matches it firmly. Rows may omit the clone size; those that give it use once, few, many or a size class.

>TRBD2|15|TRBV6-1|TRBJ2-7|-
CASSFSSGGTYEQYF
TGTGCCAGCAGTTTTTCTAGCGGGGGGACCTACGAGCAGTACTTC
>-|14|TRBV6-5|TRBJ1-1|-
CASSLQGVATEAFF
TGTGCCAGCAGTCTACAGGGAGTGGCCACTGAAGCTTTCTTT
>-|15|TRBV4-1|TRBJ1-2|-
CASSQGGRGSGGYTF
TGCGCCAGCAGCCAAGGGGGGAGGGGGTCGGGAGGCTACACCTTC
>TRBD1|16|TRBV9|TRBJ2-3|-
CASSVQNRGLADTQYF
TGTGCCAGCAGCGTTCAGAACAGGGGGTTAGCAGATACGCAGTATTTT
>-|14|TRBV5-1|TRBJ1-1|-
CASSGVGDGTEAFF
TGCGCCAGCAGCGGGGTGGGGGATGGCACTGAAGCTTTCTTT
>TRBD2|15|TRBV9|TRBJ2-5|-
CASSVGTSGSETQYF
TGTGCCAGCAGCGTAGGGACTAGCGGGAGTGAGACCCAGTACTTC
>-|13|TRBV7-9|TRBJ1-5|few
CASSPTGRQPQHF
TGTGCCAGCAGCCCCACGGGCAGGCAGCCCCAGCATTTT
>TRBD2|16|TRBV9|TRBJ2-3|-
CASSVVNGRATDTQYF
TGTGCCAGCAGCGTAGTTAACGGGAGGGCCACAGATACGCAGTATTTT
>-|15|TRBV4-1|TRBJ2-7|once
CASSQVGGESYEQYF
TGCGCCAGCAGCCAAGTGGGCGGGGAGTCCTACGAGCAGTACTTC
>TRBD2|17|TRBV5-1|TRBJ2-1|-
CASSPQGLADFYNEQFF
TGCGCCAGCAGCCCCCAAGGACTAGCGGATTTTTACAATGAGCAGTTCTTC
>-|16|TRBV6-1|TRBJ1-5|-
CASSEIIGVGNQPQHF
TGTGCCAGCAGTGAAATAATCGGTGTGGGCAATCAGCCCCAGCATTTT
>-|13|TRBV4-1|TRBJ2-7|once
CASSQVGRGEQYF
TGCGCCAGCAGCCAGGTGGGCAGGGGTGAGCAGTACTTC
>-|16|TRBV4-1|TRBJ2-1|-
CASSQDGSRLNNEQFF
TGCGCCAGCAGCCAAGACGGGTCACGGTTAAACAATGAGCAGTTCTTC
>TRBD1|13|TRBV7-9|TRBJ2-1|-
CASSWAGGNEQFF
TGTGCCAGCAGCTGGGCAGGGGGTAATGAGCAGTTCTTC
>-|13|TRBV27|TRBJ1-1|-
CASGKVGFTEAFF
TGTGCCAGCGGCAAGGTGGGGTTCACTGAAGCTTTCTTT
>-|15|TRBV7-3|TRBJ2-6|-
CASSLIAGGANVLTF
TGTGCCAGCAGCTTAATTGCCGGGGGGGCCAACGTCCTGACTTTC
>TRBD1|16|TRBV7-2|TRBJ2-7|-
CASSLDWGQIWNEQYF
TGTGCCAGCAGCTTAGATTGGGGACAGATTTGGAACGAGCAGTACTTC
>-|14|TRBV27|TRBJ2-7|-
CASSPLGGQNEQYF
TGTGCCAGCAGTCCCCTCGGGGGGCAGAACGAGCAGTACTTC
>-|14|TRBV27|TRBJ1-1|-
CASSELGRDTEAFF
TGTGCCAGCAGCGAGTTAGGGAGGGACACTGAAGCTTTCTTT
>-|14|TRBV19|TRBJ2-2|-
CASSIVDLGGELFF
TGTGCCAGTAGTATCGTAGACCTCGGGGGGGAGCTGTTTTTT
>-|16|TRBV5-1|TRBJ2-7|-
CASSPRGTRDAYEQYF
TGCGCCAGCAGCCCCCGAGGGACACGGGACGCCTACGAGCAGTACTTC
>-|15|TRBV14|TRBJ2-7|-
CASSQGWGPTYEQYF
TGTGCCAGCAGCCAAGGTTGGGGGCCCACCTACGAGCAGTACTTC
>TRBD2|14|TRBV5-1|TRBJ2-7|-
CASSSSGRTYEQYF
TGCGCCAGCAGCTCTAGCGGGAGGACCTACGAGCAGTACTTC
>-|13|TRBV11-2|TRBJ2-1|-
CASSLDENNEQFF
TGTGCCAGCAGCTTAGACGAGAACAATGAGCAGTTCTTC
>-|15|TRBV7-9|TRBJ1-5|-
CASSPTGQPNQPQHF
TGTGCCAGCAGTCCCACAGGACAGCCGAATCAGCCCCAGCATTTT
>-|15|TRBV6-5|TRBJ2-7|-
CASTRHGTESYEQYF
TGTGCCAGCACCAGACACGGGACCGAGTCCTACGAGCAGTACTTC
>TRBD1|15|TRBV27|TRBJ1-2|-
CASRDRDSDFYGYTF
TGTGCCAGCAGGGATCGGGACAGCGACTTCTATGGCTACACCTTC
>-|14|TRBV29-1|TRBJ1-4|-
CSVVEAGANEKLFF
TGCAGCGTTGTGGAGGCAGGGGCTAATGAAAAACTGTTTTTT
>-|9|TRBV7-9|TRBJ2-3|once
CASRPDWYF
TGTGCCAGCAGACCTGACTGGTATTTT
>TRBD2|15|TRBV6-5|TRBJ2-7|-
CASSYILAGVDEQYF
TGTGCCAGCAGTTACATCTTAGCGGGAGTAGACGAGCAGTACTTC
>-|16|TRBV19|TRBJ1-5|-
CASSTTGFLSNQPQHF
TGTGCCAGTAGTACAACAGGGTTTTTGAGCAATCAGCCCCAGCATTTT
>TRBD2|18|TRBV5-6|TRBJ2-1|-
CASRSSGRAGPPGNEQFF
TGTGCCAGCAGGAGCAGCGGGAGGGCGGGACCCCCGGGCAATGAGCAGTTCTTC
>TRBD2|16|TRBV4-2|TRBJ2-3|-
CASSQVGAGNTDTQYF
TGTGCCAGCAGCCAAGTGGGAGCGGGAAACACAGATACGCAGTATTTT
>-|14|TRBV27|TRBJ2-7|-
CASSFGGAAYEQYF
TGTGCCAGCAGTTTCGGGGGAGCAGCCTACGAGCAGTACTTC
>-|14|TRBV15|TRBJ1-2|few
CATSPRDVQPGYTF
TGTGCCACCAGCCCCCGGGACGTACAACCCGGCTACACCTTC
>TRBD1|15|TRBV7-2|TRBJ2-7|-
CASSLWDRPFYEQYF
TGTGCCAGCAGCTTATGGGACAGACCCTTCTACGAGCAGTACTTC
>-|13|TRBV7-3|TRBJ2-5|-
CASRVGPQETQYF
TGTGCCAGCCGGGTGGGGCCCCAAGAGACCCAGTACTTC
>-|15|TRBV6-5|TRBJ1-4|-
CASSPGTTTNEKLFF
TGTGCCAGCAGCCCCGGGACAACAACTAATGAAAAACTGTTTTTT
>-|14|TRBV19|TRBJ1-1|-
CATSGRQLNTEAFF
TGTGCCACCTCGGGACGGCAACTGAACACTGAAGCTTTCTTT
>TRBD2|13|TRBV29-1|TRBJ2-1|-
CSVDTSARDEQFF
TGCAGCGTTGACACTAGCGCTAGGGATGAGCAGTTCTTC
>-|15|TRBV7-9|TRBJ2-7|-
CASSFWGPDTYEQYF
TGTGCCAGCAGCTTCTGGGGTCCGGATACCTACGAGCAGTACTTC
>TRBD1|17|TRBV12-5|TRBJ2-4|-
CASGLPDSGGQGYIQYF
TGTGCTAGTGGTTTGCCAGACTCGGGGGGACAGGGGTACATTCAGTACTTC
>TRBD1|14|TRBV5-4|TRBJ2-2|once
CASSLGQGVGELFF
TGTGCCAGCAGCTTGGGACAGGGGGTCGGGGAGCTGTTTTTT
>TRBD1|13|TRBV27|TRBJ2-5|-
CASRQGAGETQYF
TGTGCCAGCAGGCAGGGGGCTGGTGAGACCCAGTACTTC
>-|16|TRBV19|TRBJ2-3|-
CASSIGTTSNTDTQYF
TGTGCCAGTAGTATCGGCACTACGAGTAACACAGATACGCAGTATTTT
>TRBD1|15|TRBV11-2|TRBJ2-3|once
CASSLGQGGTDTQYF
TGTGCCAGCAGCTTAGGTCAGGGGGGCACAGATACGCAGTATTTT
>TRBD2|17|TRBV4-1|TRBJ2-7|many
CASSQEWREGGVYEQYF
TGCGCCAGCAGCCAAGAGTGGCGGGAGGGTGGGGTTTACGAGCAGTACTTC
>-|13|TRBV30|TRBJ2-3|-
CAWSDRMADTQYF
TGTGCCTGGAGTGATAGGATGGCAGATACGCAGTATTTT
>TRBD2|16|TRBV9|TRBJ2-1|-
CASSVEGREGRNEQFF
TGTGCCAGCAGCGTAGAAGGGCGGGAGGGTAGGAATGAGCAGTTCTTC